These 23 T cell receptor beta chains share one sample of origin, sequenced in a study of cytomegalovirus exposure and HLA in healthy donors. 60 Vbeta and 13 Jbeta primers were used in PCR. Profiled with immunoSEQ multiplex PCR; TCRdb holds only in-frame clones, not every one. The sample yields some 180,000 clones, around 81% seen once. The sample was PBMCs. The source of these receptors is a man aged 30-40 years in good health and CMV-seronegative.

The chain recombines TRBV19 with TRBJ2-7; possible D gene TRBD2, 6 bases. The CDR3 is 13 amino acids. V lost 3 bases to trimming and J lost 7 bases, with 13 bases between them. The germline V gene has CDR1 LNHDA and CDR2 SQIVND (reference sequence). The CDR3 loop reads CASSISEGREQYF. The CDR3 DNA reads TGTGCCAGTAGTATTTCGGAGGGGCGGGAGCAGTACTTC.

CDR3 DNA sequence: TGTGCCAGCAGTTCCCCTGGGACAGGGGCAATTTTGAACACCGGGGAGCTGTTTTTT. Translating gives CASSSPGTGAILNTGELFF. The rearrangement uses TRBV28 and TRBJ2-2; 10 bases match TRBD1. This CDR3 contains 19 residues. Trimming cost V 4 bases and J 1 base; bases outside gene matches: 12. Looked up from germline, CDR1 is MDHEN and CDR2 is SYDVKM.

This chain uses TRBV6-1 with TRBJ2-1, with TRBD2 matching 7 bases. Germline CDR1 is MNHNS and CDR2 is SASEGT. The V segment lost 4 bases and the J segment 2 bases; nucleotides outside the gene matches: 2. The CDR3 runs 14 residues. The CDR3 reads CASSGLAAYNEQFF. CDR3 nucleotide sequence: TGTGCCAGCAGTGGGCTAGCGGCCTACAATGAGCAGTTCTTC.

This clone was picked up a small number of times. The gene calls are TRBV27 and TRBJ1-2, with D uncertain. The V end was cut by 6 bases, the J end by 0 bases, with 8 bases between. CDR3 length: 13 amino acids. The germline gives CDR1 MNHEY, CDR2 SMNVEV (reference sequence). As DNA, the CDR3 is TGTGCCAGCAGCGACAATCCTAACTATGGCTACACCTTC. The encoded protein is CASSDNPNYGYTF.

The chain has TRBV28 and TRBJ2-3; 7 positions agree with TRBD2. Germline loops: CDR1 MDHEN, CDR2 SYDVKM. CDR3 size: 13 residues. Trimming at V came to 6 bases and at J to 5 bases, leaving 5 bases not matched to a gene. The CDR3 coding sequence is TGTGCCAGCAGGCCTAGCGGAGGAGATACGCAGTATTTT. Encoded protein: CASRPSGGDTQYF.

The rearrangement links TRBV9 to TRBJ1-3; the D is unclear. Trimming stripped 4 bases from V and 5 bases from J, with 19 bases between. The V gene's germline CDR1 is SGDLS and CDR2 YYNGEE. The CDR3 length is 16 residues. CDR3: CASSPQIQAARNTIYF. The CDR3 region has the DNA TGTGCCAGCAGCCCCCAGATCCAGGCCGCTAGAAACACCATATATTTT.

The chain combines TRBV7-9 with TRBJ2-1; 7 bases are a match to TRBD2. Germline V CDR1 and CDR2: SEHNR, FQNEAQ (reference sequence). CDR3 length equals 16 residues. V gave up 5 bases and J gave up 7 bases; unmatched junction bases: 14. CDR3 region: CASSRTSVQPGNEQFF. For the CDR3, the DNA is TGTGCCAGCAGCCGTACTAGCGTTCAACCCGGGAATGAGCAGTTCTTC.

The CDR3 region is CASKGGRGAFF. CDR3 DNA: TGTGCCAGTAAAGGCGGGCGCGGAGCTTTCTTT. The chain employs TRBV19 and TRBJ1-1; D not resolved. V lost 7 bases and J 10 bases, leaving 13 bases between the germline ends. The CDR3 spans 11 residues. Germline lookup yields CDR1 LNHDA and CDR2 SQIVND (reference sequence).

The rearrangement joins TRBV15 to TRBJ1-2; TRBD1 aligns across 10 bases. The V segment lost 0 bases and the J segment 4 bases; nucleotides outside the gene matches: 5. Looked up from germline, CDR1 is LNHNV and CDR2 is YYDKDF (reference sequence). The CDR3 consists of 16 residues. This chain's CDR3 is CATSRDRDRGSYGYTF. The CDR3 coding sequence is TGTGCCACCAGCAGAGATAGGGACAGGGGTTCCTATGGCTACACCTTC.

V and J are TRBV11-3 and TRBJ2-3, with 9 positions matching TRBD1. V gave up 1 base and J gave up 3 bases; unmatched junction bases: 5. This CDR3 comprises 16 residues. The germline V gene encodes CDR1 SGHNT and CDR2 YENEEA. The DNA for the CDR3 is TGTGCCAGCAGCTTAGGCCGGGGGACAGGGACAGATACGCAGTATTTT. It is translated as CASSLGRGTGTDTQYF.

This chain joins TRBV19 and TRBJ2-3; D remains ambiguous. Per germline, CDR1 LNHDA and CDR2 SQIVND (reference sequence). V shed 6 bases and J shed 4 bases, with 5 bases lying between them. This CDR3 contains 11 residues. The CDR3 DNA is TGTGCCAGTAGCTTTTCAGATACGCAGTATTTT. The encoded protein is CASSFSDTQYF.

The table lists this clone with a few counts. The CDR3 spells CASSEEEYSTDTQYF. The CDR3, as DNA: TGTGCCAGCAGTGAGGAGGAGTATAGCACAGATACGCAGTATTTT. The chain recombines TRBV25-1 with TRBJ2-3; a weak D match, TRBD2 (5 bases). V was shortened by 3 bases and J by 0 bases, with 10 bases between the two germline ends. Germline assignment: CDR1 MGHDK and CDR2 SYGVNS. The CDR3 length is 15 residues. Complete variable domain (other parts from reference TRBV25-1 and TRBJ2-3): EADIYQTPRYLVIGTGKKITLECSQTMGHDKMYWYQQDPGMELHLIHYSYGVNSTEKGDLSSESTVSRIRTEHFPLTLESARPSHTSQYLCASSEEEYSTDTQYFGPGTRLTVL.

The CDR3 coding sequence is TGCGCCAGCAGCTTAAGGGGGGGCGATGGCTACACCTTC. Residues: CASSLRGGDGYTF. V is TRBV5-1 and J is TRBJ1-2, with TRBD1 as a possible D gene (6 bases). This CDR3 spans 13 amino acids. V lost 2 bases and J lost 6, with 11 bases in between. Germline CDR1 SGHRS, CDR2 YFSETQ.

The chain carries TRBV19 and TRBJ1-5; TRBD1 matches 10 bases. J was trimmed by 5 bases and V by 2 bases; bases with no gene match: 3. The germline CDR1 and CDR2 sequences are LNHDA and SQIVND (reference sequence). This CDR3 is 15 amino acids long. The CDR3 DNA sequence: TGTGCCAGTAGTATAAGGACAGGGGGTGATCAGCCCCAGCATTTT. As protein: CASSIRTGGDQPQHF.

In the case of this clone: The same CDR3 can be traced to other DNA sequences in this sample. The J gene is TRBJ2-7, the V gene TRBV5-1, with D perhaps TRBD1 (6 bases). Germline values: CDR1 SGHRS, CDR2 YFSETQ. The CDR3 runs to 12 residues. V was pared by 4 bases and J by 3 bases, with 8 bases between. The CDR3 DNA is TGCGCCAGCAGCGTGGACAGCTACGAGCAGTACTTC. Translated, it gives CASSVDSYEQYF.

This clone was detected only a few times. The V call is TRBV4-2, the J call TRBJ2-7; 12 bases align to TRBD1. The length of the CDR3 is 16 residues. The germline V gene encodes CDR1 LGHNA and CDR2 YNFKEQ. The V gene end was trimmed by 0 bases and the J gene end by 7 bases; junction bases not matched to a gene: 7. Here the CDR3 reads CASSQEPRDRGQEQYF. The CDR3 DNA reads TGTGCCAGCAGCCAAGAGCCCCGGGACAGGGGGCAAGAGCAGTACTTC.

The gene calls are TRBV7-9 and TRBJ2-1; the D gene is possibly TRBD2 (5 bases). Trimming cost V 0 bases and J 6 bases, with 12 bases left between them. CDR3 size: 15 residues. Germline V gives CDR1 SEHNR, CDR2 FQNEAQ (reference sequence). The CDR3 coding sequence is TGTGCCAGCAGCTTAGCGTCCGAGGGCCGCAATGAGCAGTTCTTC. This codes for CASSLASEGRNEQFF.

This clone showed up just once. J is TRBJ2-7 and V is TRBV6-6; no definite D call. The V end lost 6 bases, the J end lost 0 bases, and 15 bases lay between the germline ends. The CDR3 covers 15 residues. Germline lookup yields CDR1 MNHNY and CDR2 SVGAGI (reference sequence). DNA for the CDR3: TGTGCCAGCAGCTCCGTCCAGTTAGCCTCCTACGAGCAGTACTTC. Translated: CASSSVQLASYEQYF.

This clone was picked up one time. The chain couples TRBV27 to TRBJ1-5; D is possibly TRBD1 (5 bases). Trimming stripped 1 base from V and 4 bases from J, with 14 bases between. Per germline, CDR1 MNHEY and CDR2 SMNVEV (reference sequence). This CDR3 contains 16 residues. Here the CDR3 reads CASSLWGGTSNQPQHF. The CDR3 nucleotides are TGTGCCAGCAGTTTATGGGGGGGGACTTCAAATCAGCCCCAGCATTTT.

The rearrangement uses TRBV29-1 and TRBJ1-1, with 7 positions matching TRBD1. CDR3 length equals 13 residues. The V and J ends lost 5 bases and 2 bases, in that order; junction bases with no gene match: 5. Looked up from germline, CDR1 is SQVTM and CDR2 is ANQGSEA. This chain's CDR3 is CSVTTGVNTEAFF. The DNA for the CDR3 is TGCAGCGTTACAACAGGGGTTAACACTGAAGCTTTCTTT.

V and J are TRBV10-3 and TRBJ2-1, with 9 bases that match TRBD2. This CDR3 spans 14 amino acids. V shed 10 bases, J shed 4 bases, and the junction held 8 bases outside the gene matches. CDR1 is ENHRY and CDR2 is SYGVKD in the germline V gene. This chain's CDR3 is CASWGTSSYNEQFF. CDR3 nucleotides: TGTGCCAGCTGGGGGACTAGCTCTTACAATGAGCAGTTCTTC.

The chain combines TRBV9 with TRBJ2-5, with D perhaps TRBD2 (5 bases). Trimming removed 4 bases at V and 5 bases at J, with 21 bases between. The CDR3 length is 16 residues. The germline V gene encodes CDR1 SGDLS and CDR2 YYNGEE. The CDR3 nucleotides read TGTGCCAGCAGCCCCCAGGAGGTCTTTTTCCGGGAGACCCAGTACTTC. This gives the protein CASSPQEVFFRETQYF. Looking up the rest from reference TRBV9 and TRBJ2-5 gives the full variable domain: DSGVTQTPKHLITATGQRVTLRCSPRSGDLSVYWYQQSLDQGLQFLIQYYNGEERAKGNILERFSAQQFPDLHSELNLSSLELGDSALYFCASSPQEVFFRETQYFGPGTRLLVL.

The chain recombines TRBV12-5 with TRBJ1-1; D is perhaps TRBD1 (5 bases). Trimming pared 5 bases from V and 2 bases from J, leaving 9 bases between. This CDR3 contains 13 residues. Germline V gene lookup returns CDR1 LGHNT and CDR2 FRNRAP. The CDR3 DNA is TGTGCTAGTGGTGGGGGGGGAAACACTGAAGCTTTCTTT. As protein: CASGGGGNTEAFF. The whole variable domain, filled in from reference TRBV12-5 and TRBJ1-1, reads DARVTQTPRHKVTEMGQEVTMRCQPILGHNTVFWYRQTMMQGLELLAYFRNRAPLDDSGMPKDRFSAEMPDATLATLKIQPSEPRDSAVYFCASGGGGNTEAFFGQGTRLTVV.